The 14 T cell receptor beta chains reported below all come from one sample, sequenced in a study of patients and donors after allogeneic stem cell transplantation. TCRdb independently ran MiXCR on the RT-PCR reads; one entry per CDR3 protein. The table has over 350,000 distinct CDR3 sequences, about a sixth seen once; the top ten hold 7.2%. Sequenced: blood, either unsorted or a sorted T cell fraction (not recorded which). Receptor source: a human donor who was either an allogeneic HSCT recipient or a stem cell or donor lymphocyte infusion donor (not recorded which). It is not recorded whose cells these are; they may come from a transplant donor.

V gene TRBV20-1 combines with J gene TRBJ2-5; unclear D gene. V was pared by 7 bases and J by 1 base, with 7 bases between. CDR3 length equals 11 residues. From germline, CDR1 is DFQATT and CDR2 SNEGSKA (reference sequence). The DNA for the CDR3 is TGCAGTGTGCGGAGCCAAGAGACCCAGTACTTC. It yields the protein CSVRSQETQYF.

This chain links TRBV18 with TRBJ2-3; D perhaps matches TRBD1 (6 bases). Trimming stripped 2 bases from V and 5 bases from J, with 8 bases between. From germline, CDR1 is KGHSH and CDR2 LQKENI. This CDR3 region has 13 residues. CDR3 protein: CASSPYREDTQYF. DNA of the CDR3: TGTGCCAGCTCACCATACAGGGAAGATACGCAGTATTTT.

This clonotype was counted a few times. Here the CDR3 reads CASSRLAGDYNEQFF. Here the CDR3 DNA reads TGTGCCAGCTCACGGCTAGCGGGAGACTACAATGAGCAGTTCTTC. The chain recombines TRBV18 with TRBJ2-1; TRBD2 matches at 10 bases. The CDR3 has 15 residues. Germline CDR1 KGHSH, CDR2 LQKENI. With 4 bases clipped from V and 3 bases from J, the junction kept 3 bases outside the gene matches.

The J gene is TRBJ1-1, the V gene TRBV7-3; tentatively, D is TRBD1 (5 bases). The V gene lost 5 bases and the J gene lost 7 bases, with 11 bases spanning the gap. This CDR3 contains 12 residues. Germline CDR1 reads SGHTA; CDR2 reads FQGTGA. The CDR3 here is CASSPGGGEAFF. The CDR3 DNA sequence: TGTGCCAGCAGCCCGGGTGGGGGTGAAGCTTTCTTT.

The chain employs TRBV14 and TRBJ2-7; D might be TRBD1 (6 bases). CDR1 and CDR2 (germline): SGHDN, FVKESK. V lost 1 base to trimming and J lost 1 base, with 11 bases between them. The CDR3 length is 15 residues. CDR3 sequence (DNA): TGTGCCAGCAGCCAAGGAGCGACAGGATCCTACGAGCAGTACTTC. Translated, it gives CASSQGATGSYEQYF.

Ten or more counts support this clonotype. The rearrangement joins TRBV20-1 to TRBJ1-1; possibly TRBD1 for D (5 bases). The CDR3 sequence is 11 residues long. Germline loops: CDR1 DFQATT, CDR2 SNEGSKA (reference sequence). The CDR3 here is CSWTTPAEAFF. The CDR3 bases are TGCAGCTGGACAACTCCCGCTGAAGCTTTCTTT.

The CDR3 DNA follows: TGTGCCAGCAGCGTAGTGACTGGCGGTGAGCAGTTCTTC. Protein product: CASSVVTGGEQFF. The rearrangement joins TRBV9 to TRBJ2-1, with D uncertain. CDR1 SGDLS and CDR2 YYNGEE come from the germline V gene. CDR3 length equals 13 residues. V lost 0 bases and J lost 9, with 10 bases in between.

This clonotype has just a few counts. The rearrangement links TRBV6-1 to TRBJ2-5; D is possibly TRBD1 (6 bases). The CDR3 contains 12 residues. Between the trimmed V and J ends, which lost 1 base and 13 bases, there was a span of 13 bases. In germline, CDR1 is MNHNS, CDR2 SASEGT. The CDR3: CASSEEGELGYF. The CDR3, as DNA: TGTGCCAGCAGTGAAGAGGGGGAACTAGGGTACTTC.

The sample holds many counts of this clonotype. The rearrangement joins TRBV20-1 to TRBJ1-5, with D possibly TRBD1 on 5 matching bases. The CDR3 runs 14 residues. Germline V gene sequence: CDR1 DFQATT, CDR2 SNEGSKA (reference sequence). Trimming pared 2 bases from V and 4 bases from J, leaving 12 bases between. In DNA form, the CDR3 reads TGCAGTGCTAGAACCCCGGGACCTAATCAGCCCCAGCATTTT. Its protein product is CSARTPGPNQPQHF.

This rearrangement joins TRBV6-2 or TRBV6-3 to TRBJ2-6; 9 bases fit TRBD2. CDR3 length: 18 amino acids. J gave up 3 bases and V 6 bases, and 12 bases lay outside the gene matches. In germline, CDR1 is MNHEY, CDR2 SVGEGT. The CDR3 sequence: CASSHDSEREVGANVLTF. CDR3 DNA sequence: TGTGCCAGCAGCCACGATTCGGAGCGGGAGGTTGGGGCCAACGTCCTGACTTTC.

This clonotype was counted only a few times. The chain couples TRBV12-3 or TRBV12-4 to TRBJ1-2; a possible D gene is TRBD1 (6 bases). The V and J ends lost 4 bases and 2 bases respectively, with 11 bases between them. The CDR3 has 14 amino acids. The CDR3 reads CASSSLRGNYGYTF. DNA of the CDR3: TGTGCCAGCAGTTCCCTCAGGGGAAACTATGGCTACACCTTC.

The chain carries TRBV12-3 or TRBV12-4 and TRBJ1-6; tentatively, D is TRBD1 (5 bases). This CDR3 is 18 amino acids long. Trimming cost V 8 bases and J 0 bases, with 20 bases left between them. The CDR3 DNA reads TGTGCCAGCGGGCGGGGGACTCCAAAGGGCTCCTATAATTCACCCCTCCACTTT. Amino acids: CASGRGTPKGSYNSPLHF.

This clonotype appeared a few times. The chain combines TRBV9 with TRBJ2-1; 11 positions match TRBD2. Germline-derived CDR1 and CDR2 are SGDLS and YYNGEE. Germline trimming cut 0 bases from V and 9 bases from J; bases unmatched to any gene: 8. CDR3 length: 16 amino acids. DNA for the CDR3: TGTGCCAGCAGCGTAGGACTAGCGGGACGATCCCGTGAGCAGTTCTTC. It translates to CASSVGLAGRSREQFF. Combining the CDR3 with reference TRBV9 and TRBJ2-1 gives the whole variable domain DSGVTQTPKHLITATGQRVTLRCSPRSGDLSVYWYQQSLDQGLQFLIQYYNGEERAKGNILERFSAQQFPDLHSELNLSSLELGDSALYFCASSVGLAGRSREQFFGPGTRLTVL.

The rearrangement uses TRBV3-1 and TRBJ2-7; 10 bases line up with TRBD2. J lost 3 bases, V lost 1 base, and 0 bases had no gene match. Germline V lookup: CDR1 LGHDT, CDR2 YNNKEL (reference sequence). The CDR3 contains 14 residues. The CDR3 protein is CASSQVAGGYEQYF. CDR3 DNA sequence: TGTGCCAGCAGCCAAGTAGCGGGAGGCTACGAGCAGTACTTC.